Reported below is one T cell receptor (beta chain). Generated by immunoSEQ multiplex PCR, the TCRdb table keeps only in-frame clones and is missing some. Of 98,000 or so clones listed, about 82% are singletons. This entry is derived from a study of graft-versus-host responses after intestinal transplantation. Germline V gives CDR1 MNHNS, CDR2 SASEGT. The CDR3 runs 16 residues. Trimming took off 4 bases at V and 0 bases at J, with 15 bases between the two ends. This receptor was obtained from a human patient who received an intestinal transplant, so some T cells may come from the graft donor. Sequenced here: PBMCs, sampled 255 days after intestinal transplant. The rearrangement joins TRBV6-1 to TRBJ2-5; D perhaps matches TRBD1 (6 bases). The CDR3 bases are TGTGCCAGCAGTGGAGGGGGACACCGGTACCAAGAGACCCAGTACTTC. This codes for CASSGGGHRYQETQYF.